This T cell receptor beta chain was profiled in a study of post-analysis software for immune sequencing data. Study-level background: Secondary progressive, relapsing-remitting and progressive-relapsing multiple sclerosis were among the included disease courses.

Whole-study findings and limits: The study found significantly lower normalized Chao1 diversity in multiple sclerosis patients than in controls. Strong same-batch co-clustering of samples appeared with F measure clustering. Compared with controls, patients had more of about 5 TRBV segments, including TRBV5-6, TRBV5-1 and TRBV20-1.

As regards this clonotype: Its target is not known. One end of the junction fails to match germline, which may point to a read error.

This CDR3 is built from 15 residues. Germline loops: CDR1 ENHRY, CDR2 SYGVKD. Each TCR beta cDNA library carried unique molecular identifiers. T cells numbering about 0.9 to 11 million gave rise to roughly 0.5 million cDNA molecules. Using its own MiXCR run on the PCR reads, TCRdb lists one record per CDR3 protein. The sample yields 350,000 to 450,000 distinct CDR3 sequences, less than 40% seen once. The receptor was derived from a girl aged 5 to 17 with multiple sclerosis. The sample taken for sequencing was blood. The chain has TRBV10-3 and TRBJ2-5; D may match TRBD1 or TRBD2 (7 bases each). The CDR3 sequence is CTISGVQGSEETQYF. Written as DNA, the CDR3 is TGTACCATCAGCGGGGTACAGGGGTCGGAAGAGACCCAGTACTTC.